The text below deals with one T cell receptor (beta chain). Its target is unknown. This record belongs to a study of post-analysis software for immune sequencing data. General study results and limits: Four or five TRBV segments occurring more often in patients than controls included TRBV5-6, TRBV5-1 and TRBV20-1.

cDNA libraries of TCR beta carried unique molecular identifiers. TCRdb reprocessed the PCR reads via MiXCR and lists one record per CDR3 protein. The sample lists hundreds of thousands of distinct CDR3 sequences; roughly 46% were seen once. V dropped 3 bases and J dropped 7; count of bases not matched to a gene: 7. From germline, CDR1 is SGHTA and CDR2 FQGNSA. This CDR3 region has 15 residues. Specimen: blood. This TCR was sampled from a girl aged 10 to 17 with multiple sclerosis. The chain couples TRBV7-2 to TRBJ2-7, with 12 bases identical to TRBD2. The CDR3 DNA is TGTGCCAGCAGCTTGTCTAGCGGGAGGGCATTGGAGCAGTACTTC. Amino acids: CASSLSSGRALEQYF.